The source of this T cell receptor (beta chain) is a study of blood T cell repertoires in COVID-19. Study summary: Sites in the United States, Italy and Spain provided acute and convalescent COVID-19 samples. The analysed material was cDNA or gDNA that came from T cells, B-cell-depleted T cells, or PBMCs.

Source study methods: Estimates of nucleated cell counts were drawn from the amplification of reference gene primers. Assay: immunoSEQ multiplex PCR; the TCRdb copy retains only in-frame clones and omits some. V and J calls and clone size come straight from that table; D and trimming were deduced from the DNA. The data show more than 200,000 clones, around 83% seen once. Trimming pared 5 bases from V and 0 bases from J, leaving 10 bases between. The CDR3 is 15 amino acids. CDR1 is SGHTA, CDR2 FQGTGA, per germline. The sample consisted of peripheral blood. The source of this sequence is a woman aged 50 to 65 with acute or convalescent COVID-19. The chain couples TRBV7-3 to TRBJ2-2; D gene unclear. The DNA of the CDR3 is TGTGCCAGCAGCCCAACGAGTACGAACACCGGGGAGCTGTTTTTT. This sequence encodes CASSPTSTNTGELFF. Full variable domain (missing parts from reference TRBV7-3 and TRBJ2-2): GAGVSQTPSNKVTEKGKYVELRCDPISGHTALYWYRQSLGQGPEFLIYFQGTGAADDSGLPNDRFFAVRPEGSVSTLKIQRTERGDSAVYLCASSPTSTNTGELFFGEGSRLTVL.